These 24 T cell receptor beta chains share one sample of origin, sequenced in a study of PD-L1 blockade in urothelial cancer. As to time point: pretreatment peripheral blood. TCRdb keeps only in-frame clones here, not all; method: immunoSEQ multiplex PCR. The sample holds approximately 70,000 clones, about 83% seen once. The sequencing used PBMCs, collected around atezolizumab (anti-PD-L1) treatment. The receptor source for this set is a woman in her 70s with urothelial cancer.

There are a few counts of this clone. The chain couples TRBV7-2 to TRBJ1-1; no reliable D call. This CDR3 contains 14 residues. V lost 1 base and J 4 bases, leaving 10 bases between the germline ends. Germline V gene data show CDR1 as SGHTA and CDR2 as FQGNSA. The CDR3: CASSLGHSSTEAFF. CDR3 DNA sequence: TGTGCCAGCAGCTTAGGTCACAGCAGCACTGAAGCTTTCTTT. Filled out from reference TRBV7-2 and TRBJ1-1, the complete variable domain reads GAGVSQSPSNKVTEKGKDVELRCDPISGHTALYWYRQSLGQGLEFLIYFQGNSAPDKSGLPSDRFSAERTGGSVSTLTIQRTQQEDSAVYLCASSLGHSSTEAFFGQGTRLTVV.

This clone was recorded a few times. The J gene is TRBJ2-3, the V gene TRBV6-1; D is perhaps TRBD2 (6 bases). CDR1 MNHNS and CDR2 SASEGT come from the germline V gene. V lost 2 bases and J lost 3, with 15 bases in between. CDR3 length equals 16 residues. CDR3 bases: TGTGCCAGCAGTGAACAGACTAGTGGATTAACAGATACGCAGTATTTT. As protein: CASSEQTSGLTDTQYF.

CDR3 in amino acids: CASSTRGTSVTDTQYF. Written as DNA, the CDR3 is TGTGCCAGCAGCACCCGGGGGACTAGCGTGACAGATACGCAGTATTTT. This sequence joins TRBV9 and TRBJ2-3; 10 positions match TRBD2. V was pared by 4 bases and J by 3 bases, with 8 bases of the junction left unmatched. CDR3 length: 16 amino acids. CDR1 is SGDLS and CDR2 is YYNGEE in the germline V gene. The complete variable domain, with remaining parts taken from reference TRBV9 and TRBJ2-3, reads DSGVTQTPKHLITATGQRVTLRCSPRSGDLSVYWYQQSLDQGLQFLIQYYNGEERAKGNILERFSAQQFPDLHSELNLSSLELGDSALYFCASSTRGTSVTDTQYFGPGTRLTVL.

The chain combines TRBV5-1 with TRBJ2-3; TRBD2 aligns across 10 bases. The ends lost 3 bases at V and 2 bases at J; junction bases unmatched: 6. Germline V CDR1 and CDR2: SGHRS, YFSETQ. The CDR3 totals 16 residues. CDR3 DNA sequence: TGCGCCAGCAGCTATCTAGCGGGGGCGAACACAGATACGCAGTATTTT. It encodes CASSYLAGANTDTQYF.

The V and J genes are TRBV2 and TRBJ1-2; D gene ambiguous. In germline, CDR1 is SNHLY, CDR2 FYNNEI. Trimming cost V 6 bases and J 6 bases, with 11 bases left between them. CDR3 size: 12 residues. CDR3 in amino acids: CASSPVNHGYTF. The CDR3 nucleotides are TGTGCCAGCAGCCCGGTCAACCATGGCTACACCTTC.

The rearrangement uses TRBV10-2 and TRBJ1-5; D not certain. The CDR3 covers 14 residues. Germline V gene data show CDR1 as WSHSY and CDR2 as SAAADI. With 4 bases removed from V and 3 bases from J, the gap between germline ends came to 10 bases. The CDR3 loop reads CASSVYGDNQPQHF. Written as DNA, the CDR3 is TGCGCCAGCAGTGTCTATGGTGACAATCAGCCCCAGCATTTT.

In nucleotides, the CDR3 is TGCGCCAGCAGCGTAACAGGGGAAGCCTCCTACGAGCAGTACTTC. It yields the protein CASSVTGEASYEQYF. The genes are TRBV5-1 and TRBJ2-7; 7 bases map to TRBD1. Germline V gene lookup returns CDR1 SGHRS and CDR2 YFSETQ. The ends lost 4 bases at V and 0 bases at J; junction bases unmatched: 7. The CDR3 is made up of 15 amino acids.

The J gene is TRBJ2-3, the V gene TRBV10-3; TRBD2 matches 9 bases. V dropped 6 bases and J dropped 2; count of bases not matched to a gene: 6. This CDR3 comprises 15 residues. Germline V gene lookup returns CDR1 ENHRY and CDR2 SYGVKD. The CDR3 sequence: CAISPSGAYTDTQYF. In nucleotides, the CDR3 is TGTGCCATCAGCCCTAGCGGGGCTTACACAGATACGCAGTATTTT.

This clone was observed a single time. The chain joins TRBV5-1 to TRBJ2-3; D ambiguous. Germline lookup yields CDR1 SGHRS and CDR2 YFSETQ. V shed 0 bases and J shed 2 bases, with 16 bases lying between them. The CDR3 runs to 17 residues. CDR3 region: CASSLAGTIYPTDTQYF. Here the CDR3 DNA reads TGCGCCAGCAGCTTGGCCGGTACCATCTATCCCACAGATACGCAGTATTTT. Together with reference TRBV5-1 and TRBJ2-3, the CDR3 gives the full variable domain: KAGVTQTPRYLIKTRGQQVTLSCSPISGHRSVSWYQQTPGQGLQFLFEYFSETQRNKGNFPGRFSGRQFSNSRSEMNVSTLELGDSALYLCASSLAGTIYPTDTQYFGPGTRLTVL.

The gene calls are TRBV10-3 and TRBJ2-7; 10 bases are shared with TRBD1. CDR1 is ENHRY, CDR2 SYGVKD, per germline. The ends lost 3 bases at V and 2 bases at J; junction bases unmatched: 4. CDR3 length equals 15 residues. CDR3 amino acids: CAISDLGTGAYEQYF. The CDR3 nucleotides are TGTGCCATCAGTGACCTCGGGACAGGGGCCTACGAGCAGTACTTC.

The chain links TRBV6-6 to TRBJ2-5; D perhaps matches TRBD2 (6 bases). The germline V gene has CDR1 MNHNY and CDR2 SVGAGI (reference sequence). Trimming stripped 6 bases from V and 5 bases from J, with 19 bases between. The CDR3 is made up of 15 amino acids. The CDR3 protein is CASSPAEEGWETQYF. DNA of the CDR3: TGTGCCAGCAGCCCCGCCGAGGAGGGATGGGAGACCCAGTACTTC.

The V gene is TRBV19, the J gene TRBJ1-5; 9 bases are a match to TRBD1. With 10 bases clipped from V and 3 bases from J, the junction kept 4 bases outside the gene matches. The CDR3 has 13 residues. Per the germline V gene, CDR1 is LNHDA and CDR2 is SQIVND (reference sequence). CDR3 loop: CATRDRVNQPQHF. The CDR3 DNA sequence: TGTGCCACCCGGGACAGGGTCAATCAGCCCCAGCATTTT.

V gene TRBV5-1 combines with J gene TRBJ1-6; the D is unclear. CDR3 length: 19 residues. Trimming removed 0 bases at V and 0 bases at J, with 16 bases between. Per the germline V gene, CDR1 is SGHRS and CDR2 is YFSETQ. The CDR3 nucleotides read TGCGCCAGCAGCTTGGGCACTGGTTTCGTTAGCTCCTATAATTCACCCCTCCACTTT. It is translated as CASSLGTGFVSSYNSPLHF.

The chain couples TRBV4-1 to TRBJ1-5; D is unresolved. The CDR3 consists of 15 residues. With 3 bases removed from V and 4 bases from J, the gap between germline ends came to 13 bases. Germline V CDR1 and CDR2: MGHRA, YSYEKL. CDR3 protein: CASSQVAARNQPQHF. CDR3 DNA sequence: TGCGCCAGCAGCCAGGTGGCAGCGAGAAATCAGCCCCAGCATTTT.

V gene TRBV6-1 combines with J gene TRBJ2-7; 9 bases map to TRBD1. Unmatched junction bases numbered 1, after V lost 4 bases and J lost 0 bases. The CDR3 extends over 14 amino acids. Germline V gives CDR1 MNHNS, CDR2 SASEGT. The CDR3 region is CASSAGQGSYEQYF. CDR3 nucleotides: TGTGCCAGCAGTGCGGGACAGGGCTCCTACGAGCAGTACTTC.

The chain uses TRBV6-6 and TRBJ1-1; TRBD1 agrees at 10 bases. V shed 2 bases and J 4 bases; nucleotides not matched to a gene: 1. Per the germline V gene, CDR1 is MNHNY and CDR2 is SVGAGI (reference sequence). CDR3 length: 14 amino acids. CDR3 region: CASSYDRGRTEAFF. The CDR3 DNA follows: TGTGCCAGCAGTTACGACAGGGGGCGCACTGAAGCTTTCTTT.

The V and J genes are TRBV2 and TRBJ2-7; D possibly corresponds to TRBD2 (7 bases). V lost 5 bases and J 2 bases, leaving 22 bases between the germline ends. The CDR3 spans 17 residues. Per germline, CDR1 SNHLY and CDR2 FYNNEI. CDR3 region: CASSKHKGGTRPYEQYF. The CDR3 nucleotides read TGTGCCAGCAGTAAACACAAGGGGGGGACCCGGCCCTACGAGCAGTACTTC.

This chain's CDR3 is CASSPGLAGRTGELFF. The CDR3 coding sequence is TGTGCCAGCAGCCCCGGACTAGCGGGGAGGACCGGGGAGCTGTTTTTT. The genes are TRBV7-2 and TRBJ2-2; 12 bases match TRBD2. CDR1 is SGHTA, CDR2 FQGNSA, per germline. Trimming removed 5 bases from V and 5 bases from J; junction bases left unmatched: 6. The CDR3 runs to 16 residues.

The J gene is TRBJ1-2, the V gene TRBV27; D perhaps matches TRBD1 (6 bases). The V gene lost 6 bases and the J gene lost 2 bases, with 13 bases spanning the gap. The CDR3 totals 14 residues. Germline CDR1 MNHEY, CDR2 SMNVEV (reference sequence). CDR3 in amino acids: CASSRGHSNYGYTF. DNA for the CDR3: TGTGCCAGCAGCAGGGGACATTCAAACTATGGCTACACCTTC.

The genes are TRBV6-4 and TRBJ1-2; tentatively, D is TRBD1 (6 bases). Trimming shortened V by 3 bases and J by 9 bases, and 8 bases separated the two germline ends. This CDR3 has 11 residues. Germline CDR1 MRHNA, CDR2 SNTAGT. The CDR3 region has the DNA TGTGCCAGCAGTGAGGGGGCTCGCTACACCTTC. It is translated as CASSEGARYTF.

The chain employs TRBV5-1 and TRBJ2-5; 7 positions match TRBD2. CDR1 SGHRS and CDR2 YFSETQ come from the germline V gene. This CDR3 is built from 13 residues. V shed 2 bases and J 3 bases; nucleotides not matched to a gene: 1. The CDR3 spells CASSFSGEETQYF. The CDR3 DNA sequence: TGCGCCAGCAGCTTCAGCGGGGAAGAGACCCAGTACTTC.

The V call is TRBV4-1, the J call TRBJ1-2; the match to TRBD1 covers 9 bases. J gave up 10 bases and V 3 bases, and 6 bases lay outside the gene matches. CDR3 size: 13 residues. Germline lookup yields CDR1 MGHRA and CDR2 YSYEKL. The CDR3 region is CASSHGQGRNYTF. CDR3 in DNA: TGCGCCAGCAGCCACGGACAGGGGCGCAACTACACCTTC.

The V gene is TRBV4-2, the J gene TRBJ2-1, with 10 bases matching TRBD2. The CDR3 spans 15 residues. CDR1 is LGHNA and CDR2 is YNFKEQ in the germline V gene. Trimming at V came to 1 base and at J to 8 bases, leaving 5 bases not matched to a gene. DNA for the CDR3: TGTGCCAGCAGCCAAGCAGCTAGCGGGGGCTATGAGCAGTTCTTC. This gives the protein CASSQAASGGYEQFF.

The chain employs TRBV2 and TRBJ2-7; possibly TRBD2 for D (5 bases). In germline, CDR1 is SNHLY, CDR2 FYNNEI. V was cut by 6 bases and J by 5 bases, with 17 bases left in between. This CDR3 is built from 14 residues. The CDR3 reads CASRRVAGVNEQYF. In nucleotides, the CDR3 is TGTGCCAGCAGGAGGGTGGCGGGCGTAAACGAGCAGTACTTC.